Listed below are T cell receptor beta chains from one sample, sequenced in a study of T-cell reconstitution after alpha-beta-depleted transplantation in children. Via MiXCR, TCRdb re-called the PCR reads, giving one row per CDR3 protein. The repertoire consists of around 500,000 distinct CDR3 sequences, with around 12% occurring once and the leading ten covering over 5.5%. The source material was PBMCs from the stem cell graft donor, sampled from the stem cell graft. The receptors here all came from a human donor who donated a stem cell graft to a child with combined immunodeficiency. The CDR3 runs from the conserved cysteine through the conserved F or W.

V	J	CDR3
TRBV6-5	TRBJ2-1	CASSYAPRGLYNEQFF
TRBV30	TRBJ2-2	CAWAPGLGTGELFF
TRBV7-6	TRBJ2-1	CASSSRARSGQGPLNEQFF
TRBV12-3/TRBV12-4	TRBJ2-1	CASSPGTIYNEQFF
TRBV27	TRBJ2-2	CASSLVGSGELFF
TRBV4-3	TRBJ2-1	CASSQDRGLVPDEQFF
TRBV29-1	TRBJ1-3	CSVATVLGNTIYF
TRBV4-1	TRBJ2-1	CASSPQVIWGAGIF
TRBV5-1	TRBJ2-3	CASSSDRGLADTQYF
TRBV19	TRBJ1-1	CASSIEGQGRTEAFF
TRBV15	TRBJ2-1	CATSYQTSYNEQFF
TRBV10-3	TRBJ2-7	CAISESNRESDEQYF
TRBV20-1	TRBJ2-7	CSAILPSRGLSYEQYF